This record covers a single T cell receptor (beta chain). What it binds is not known. These data are taken from a study of T cell responses to AZD1222 COVID-19 vaccine. Study-wide findings and caveats: Epitopes outside B.1.351 and B.1.1.7 mutated regions reportedly drew nearly half of spike TCRs. Only a handful of AZD1222 recipients were seropositive at baseline. Among the donors, most were white British and more were female, and clonal diversity was possibly underestimated.

The CDR3 runs 13 residues. V was cut by 2 bases and J by 1 base, with 5 bases left in between. Only in-frame clones appear in the TCRdb table, and some are missing; sequencing was by immunoSEQ multiplex PCR. The table has about 150,000 clones, 88% seen once; the top ten hold around 3.2%. The rearrangement joins TRBV12-3 or TRBV12-4 to TRBJ1-1; no clear D gene. This specimen consisted of peripheral blood, obtained on day 0 of AZD1222 vaccination. This TCR derives from an adult in good health. The CDR3 here is CASSLTENTEAFF. The CDR3, as DNA: TGTGCCAGCAGTTTAACCGAGAACACTGAAGCTTTCTTT.